These T cell receptor beta chains were read from a single sample in a study of cytomegalovirus exposure and HLA in healthy donors. Profiled with immunoSEQ multiplex PCR; TCRdb holds only in-frame clones, not every one. The table lists around 130,000 clones, about 61% of them singletons. The sequenced sample was PBMCs. The receptors were gathered from a male donor in good health and CMV-seronegative. Both conserved end residues are part of each CDR3. D genes are given only for firm matches. Size is omitted from some rows. Given values are once, few, many or a class for expanded clones.

V gene: TRBV9
D gene: TRBD2
J gene: TRBJ2-7
clone size: -
CDR3 protein: CASSARGGRMDDEQYF
CDR3 DNA: TGTGCCAGCAGCGCGCGGGGGGGGCGAATGGACGACGAGCAGTACTTC

V gene: TRBV2
D gene: TRBD1
J gene: TRBJ1-2
clone size: -
CDR3 protein: CASSERGGFYGYTF
CDR3 DNA: TGTGCCAGCAGTGAGCGAGGGGGCTTCTATGGCTACACCTTC

V gene: TRBV2
D gene: -
J gene: TRBJ2-7
clone size: few
CDR3 protein: CASSHPRTHLYEQYF
CDR3 DNA: TGTGCCAGCAGCCACCCACGGACTCATTTATACGAGCAGTACTTC

V gene: TRBV2
D gene: -
J gene: TRBJ1-2
clone size: -
CDR3 protein: CARGRGQRLNYGYTF
CDR3 DNA: TGTGCCAGAGGGCGCGGACAGAGACTTAACTATGGCTACACCTTC

V gene: TRBV10-3
D gene: -
J gene: TRBJ2-6
clone size: -
CDR3 protein: CAISESRGVGANVLPF
CDR3 DNA: TGTGCCATCAGTGAGTCGCGTGGGGTGGGGGCCAACGTCCTGCCTTTC

V gene: TRBV12-5
D gene: -
J gene: TRBJ1-6
clone size: few
CDR3 protein: CASALDRGNSPLHF
CDR3 DNA: TGTGCTAGTGCCTTGGACAGAGGGAATTCACCCCTCCACTTT

V gene: TRBV6-1
D gene: -
J gene: TRBJ2-7
clone size: once
CDR3 protein: CASSEAVSGGGRYEQYF
CDR3 DNA: TGTGCCAGCAGTGAAGCGGTTTCAGGCGGGGGCCGATACGAGCAGTACTTC

V gene: TRBV11-3
D gene: TRBD2
J gene: TRBJ2-2
clone size: few
CDR3 protein: CASGRGGTGELFF
CDR3 DNA: TGTGCCTCCGGGCGGGGGGGCACCGGGGAGCTGTTTTTT

V gene: TRBV7-3
D gene: -
J gene: TRBJ1-6
clone size: -
CDR3 protein: CASSPTPNSPLHF
CDR3 DNA: TGTGCCAGCAGCCCCACACCTAATTCACCCCTCCACTTT

V gene: TRBV15
D gene: -
J gene: TRBJ1-1
clone size: -
CDR3 protein: CATSKRRAGTMNTEAFF
CDR3 DNA: TGTGCCACCAGCAAGAGGAGGGCAGGGACTATGAACACTGAAGCTTTCTTT

V gene: TRBV11-3
D gene: TRBD1
J gene: TRBJ2-5
clone size: -
CDR3 protein: CASSLGTGVVETQYF
CDR3 DNA: TGTGCCAGCAGCTTAGGGACAGGGGTAGTGGAGACCCAGTACTTC

V gene: TRBV4-2
D gene: -
J gene: TRBJ2-7
clone size: -
CDR3 protein: CASSQAVTYEQYF
CDR3 DNA: TGTGCCAGCAGCCAAGCTGTTACCTACGAGCAGTACTTC

V gene: TRBV30
D gene: -
J gene: TRBJ1-5
clone size: -
CDR3 protein: CALSEGALNQPQHF
CDR3 DNA: TGTGCCCTCTCAGAGGGCGCACTAAATCAGCCCCAGCATTTT

V gene: TRBV10-3
D gene: -
J gene: TRBJ1-2
clone size: -
CDR3 protein: CAISDTGRDGYTF
CDR3 DNA: TGTGCCATCAGTGATACAGGTCGAGATGGCTACACCTTC

V gene: TRBV6-1
D gene: TRBD1
J gene: TRBJ2-7
clone size: few
CDR3 protein: CASTPTGNSYEQYF
CDR3 DNA: TGTGCCAGCACCCCGACAGGGAATTCCTACGAGCAGTACTTC

V gene: TRBV5-6
D gene: -
J gene: TRBJ2-7
clone size: -
CDR3 protein: CASSWRSEQYF
CDR3 DNA: TGTGCCAGCAGCTGGAGGAGCGAGCAGTACTTC

V gene: TRBV7-8
D gene: TRBD1
J gene: TRBJ2-7
clone size: -
CDR3 protein: CASSPLGGLGEQYF
CDR3 DNA: TGTGCCAGCAGCCCATTAGGGGGCCTGGGGGAGCAGTACTTC

V gene: TRBV25-1
D gene: -
J gene: TRBJ2-7
clone size: -
CDR3 protein: CASSRQGYEQYF
CDR3 DNA: TGTGCCAGCAGCCGTCAGGGATACGAGCAGTACTTC

V gene: TRBV11-3
D gene: TRBD2
J gene: TRBJ2-3
clone size: -
CDR3 protein: CASSLGLAGSADTQYF
CDR3 DNA: TGTGCCAGCAGCTTGGGACTAGCGGGTAGTGCAGATACGCAGTATTTT

V gene: TRBV19
D gene: TRBD2
J gene: TRBJ2-7
clone size: -
CDR3 protein: CASSAPGLGSSYEQYF
CDR3 DNA: TGTGCCAGTAGTGCCCCGGGACTAGGGAGCTCCTACGAGCAGTACTTC

V gene: TRBV6-5
D gene: -
J gene: TRBJ2-2
clone size: -
CDR3 protein: CASAQGGENTGELFF
CDR3 DNA: TGTGCCAGCGCCCAGGGGGGCGAGAACACCGGGGAGCTGTTTTTT

V gene: TRBV29-1
D gene: TRBD1
J gene: TRBJ1-2
clone size: -
CDR3 protein: CSVSTGGSNYGYTF
CDR3 DNA: TGCAGCGTCTCAACAGGGGGCTCTAACTATGGCTACACCTTC

V gene: TRBV2
D gene: TRBD1
J gene: TRBJ1-4
clone size: -
CDR3 protein: CASSRQGVNEKLFF
CDR3 DNA: TGTGCCAGCAGCCGCCAGGGGGTAAATGAAAAACTGTTTTTT

V gene: TRBV2
D gene: -
J gene: TRBJ1-2
clone size: once
CDR3 protein: CASQWGGWSDGYTF
CDR3 DNA: TGTGCCAGCCAATGGGGGGGGTGGTCGGATGGCTACACCTTC

V gene: TRBV6-5
D gene: -
J gene: TRBJ1-6
clone size: few
CDR3 protein: CASRTGIKSPLHF
CDR3 DNA: TGTGCCAGCAGAACAGGGATAAAATCTCCCCTCCACTTT

V gene: TRBV7-4
D gene: TRBD1
J gene: TRBJ1-1
clone size: once
CDR3 protein: CASSSSRSRGRITEAFF
CDR3 DNA: TGTGCCAGCAGCTCTAGCCGGTCGAGGGGGCGGATCACTGAAGCTTTCTTT

V gene: TRBV7-9
D gene: -
J gene: TRBJ1-4
clone size: few
CDR3 protein: CASSLDTGGFNEKLFF
CDR3 DNA: TGTGCCAGCAGCTTAGATACAGGAGGGTTTAATGAAAAACTGTTTTTT

V gene: TRBV6-5
D gene: -
J gene: TRBJ1-2
clone size: -
CDR3 protein: CASHRDMGFYGYTF
CDR3 DNA: TGTGCCTCTCACCGGGACATGGGGTTCTATGGCTACACCTTC

V gene: TRBV14
D gene: TRBD1
J gene: TRBJ2-7
clone size: -
CDR3 protein: CASSYPGQGYYEQYF
CDR3 DNA: TGTGCCAGCAGCTACCCGGGACAGGGATACTACGAGCAGTACTTC

V gene: TRBV2
D gene: TRBD2
J gene: TRBJ2-1
clone size: -
CDR3 protein: CASRGLAVGNEQFF
CDR3 DNA: TGTGCCAGCAGAGGACTAGCGGTGGGCAATGAGCAGTTCTTC

V gene: TRBV7-2
D gene: TRBD2
J gene: TRBJ2-7
clone size: -
CDR3 protein: CASSSGLAGYEQYF
CDR3 DNA: TGTGCCAGCAGCTCGGGACTAGCGGGCTACGAGCAGTACTTC

V gene: TRBV13
D gene: TRBD1
J gene: TRBJ1-6
clone size: -
CDR3 protein: CASSVRGSSPLHF
CDR3 DNA: TGTGCCAGCAGCGTCAGGGGGTCATCACCCCTCCACTTT

V gene: TRBV9
D gene: TRBD2
J gene: TRBJ2-3
clone size: few
CDR3 protein: CASSPLSGGGIDTQYF
CDR3 DNA: TGTGCCAGCAGCCCTCTCAGCGGGGGGGGGATAGATACGCAGTATTTT

V gene: TRBV7-8
D gene: -
J gene: TRBJ1-6
clone size: once
CDR3 protein: CASSARGWDSPLHF
CDR3 DNA: TGTGCCAGCAGCGCCCGGGGATGGGATTCACCCCTCCACTTT

V gene: TRBV4-1
D gene: -
J gene: TRBJ2-5
clone size: -
CDR3 protein: CASSRSEEQGPTRTQYF
CDR3 DNA: TGCGCCAGCAGCCGGTCCGAAGAACAGGGACCCACGAGGACCCAGTACTTC

V gene: TRBV15
D gene: -
J gene: TRBJ1-2
clone size: once
CDR3 protein: CATSKVSENYGYTF
CDR3 DNA: TGTGCCACCAGCAAGGTTTCGGAGAACTATGGCTACACCTTC

V gene: TRBV9
D gene: -
J gene: TRBJ1-4
clone size: -
CDR3 protein: CASSVEFKSEKLFF
CDR3 DNA: TGTGCCAGCAGCGTAGAATTCAAAAGCGAAAAACTGTTTTTT